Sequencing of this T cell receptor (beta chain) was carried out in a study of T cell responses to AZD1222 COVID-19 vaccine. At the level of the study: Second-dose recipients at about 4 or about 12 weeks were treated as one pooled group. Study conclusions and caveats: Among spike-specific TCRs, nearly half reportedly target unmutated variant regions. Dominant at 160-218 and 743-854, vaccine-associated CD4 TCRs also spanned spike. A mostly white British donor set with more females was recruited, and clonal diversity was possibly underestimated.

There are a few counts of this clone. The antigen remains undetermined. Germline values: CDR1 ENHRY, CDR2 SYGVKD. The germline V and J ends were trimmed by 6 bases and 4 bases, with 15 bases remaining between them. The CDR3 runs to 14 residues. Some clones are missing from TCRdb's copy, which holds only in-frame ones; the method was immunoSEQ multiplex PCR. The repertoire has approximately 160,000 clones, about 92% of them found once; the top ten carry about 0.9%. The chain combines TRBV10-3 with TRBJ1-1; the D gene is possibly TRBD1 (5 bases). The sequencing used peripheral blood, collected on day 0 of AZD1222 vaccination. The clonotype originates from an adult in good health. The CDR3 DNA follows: TGTGCCATCAGCGCAGGGCCTATGGGCACTGAAGCTTTCTTT. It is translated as CAISAGPMGTEAFF.